These 5 T cell receptor beta chains came from one sample sequenced in a study of PD-L1 blockade in urothelial cancer. Sequencing used immunoSEQ multiplex PCR; TCRdb keeps in-frame clones, though not all of them. The sample includes more than 30,000 clones, approximately 82% seen only once; the top ten take about 16%. Sequenced material: PBMCs, taken around atezolizumab (anti-PD-L1) treatment. The receptors derive from a man in his fifties or sixties with urothelial cancer.

Only one count was recorded for this clone. The chain joins TRBV2 to TRBJ2-3, with 9 positions matching TRBD1. The CDR3 has 16 residues. Germline values: CDR1 SNHLY, CDR2 FYNNEI. Trimming removed 8 bases from V and 4 bases from J; junction bases left unmatched: 13. CDR3 DNA: TGTGCCAGCTTACTACCGGGACAGGGACCGTCAGATACGCAGTATTTT. This gives the protein CASLLPGQGPSDTQYF.

The chain carries TRBV11-2 and TRBJ1-2; no clear D. V was cut by 0 bases and J by 1 base, with 9 bases left in between. CDR1 SGHAT and CDR2 FQNNGV come from the germline V gene. The CDR3 loop spans 15 amino acids. The CDR3 protein is CASSLDAGNNYGYTF. DNA for the CDR3: TGTGCCAGCAGCTTAGATGCGGGGAATAACTATGGCTACACCTTC.

The CDR3 here is CASSLGLAGIGNEQFF. In DNA form, the CDR3 reads TGTGCCAGCAGCTTAGGACTAGCGGGAATCGGCAATGAGCAGTTCTTC. The V call is TRBV13, the J call TRBJ2-1; 10 bases map to TRBD2. V was pared by 0 bases and J by 6 bases, with 5 bases of the junction left unmatched. CDR1 and CDR2 from the germline V gene are PRHDT and FYEKMQ (reference sequence). This CDR3 contains 16 residues.

V usage is TRBV7-9 and J usage is TRBJ1-4; a possible D gene is TRBD1 (5 bases). The CDR3 length is 17 residues. Deletions cut 3 bases from V and 0 bases from J, with 14 bases between. Germline CDR1 and CDR2: SEHNR and FQNEAQ (reference sequence). CDR3 nucleotide sequence: TGTGCCAGCAGCTTTAAGGCGACACAGGCAACTAATGAAAAACTGTTTTTT. Its translation: CASSFKATQATNEKLFF.

The chain uses TRBV19 and TRBJ2-5, with D unresolved. Trimming pared 2 bases from V and 4 bases from J, leaving 14 bases between. This CDR3 comprises 15 residues. Germline lookup yields CDR1 LNHDA and CDR2 SQIVND (reference sequence). The CDR3: CASSINHNRVETQYF. In DNA, the CDR3 is TGTGCCAGTAGTATAAACCACAACCGGGTAGAGACCCAGTACTTC.